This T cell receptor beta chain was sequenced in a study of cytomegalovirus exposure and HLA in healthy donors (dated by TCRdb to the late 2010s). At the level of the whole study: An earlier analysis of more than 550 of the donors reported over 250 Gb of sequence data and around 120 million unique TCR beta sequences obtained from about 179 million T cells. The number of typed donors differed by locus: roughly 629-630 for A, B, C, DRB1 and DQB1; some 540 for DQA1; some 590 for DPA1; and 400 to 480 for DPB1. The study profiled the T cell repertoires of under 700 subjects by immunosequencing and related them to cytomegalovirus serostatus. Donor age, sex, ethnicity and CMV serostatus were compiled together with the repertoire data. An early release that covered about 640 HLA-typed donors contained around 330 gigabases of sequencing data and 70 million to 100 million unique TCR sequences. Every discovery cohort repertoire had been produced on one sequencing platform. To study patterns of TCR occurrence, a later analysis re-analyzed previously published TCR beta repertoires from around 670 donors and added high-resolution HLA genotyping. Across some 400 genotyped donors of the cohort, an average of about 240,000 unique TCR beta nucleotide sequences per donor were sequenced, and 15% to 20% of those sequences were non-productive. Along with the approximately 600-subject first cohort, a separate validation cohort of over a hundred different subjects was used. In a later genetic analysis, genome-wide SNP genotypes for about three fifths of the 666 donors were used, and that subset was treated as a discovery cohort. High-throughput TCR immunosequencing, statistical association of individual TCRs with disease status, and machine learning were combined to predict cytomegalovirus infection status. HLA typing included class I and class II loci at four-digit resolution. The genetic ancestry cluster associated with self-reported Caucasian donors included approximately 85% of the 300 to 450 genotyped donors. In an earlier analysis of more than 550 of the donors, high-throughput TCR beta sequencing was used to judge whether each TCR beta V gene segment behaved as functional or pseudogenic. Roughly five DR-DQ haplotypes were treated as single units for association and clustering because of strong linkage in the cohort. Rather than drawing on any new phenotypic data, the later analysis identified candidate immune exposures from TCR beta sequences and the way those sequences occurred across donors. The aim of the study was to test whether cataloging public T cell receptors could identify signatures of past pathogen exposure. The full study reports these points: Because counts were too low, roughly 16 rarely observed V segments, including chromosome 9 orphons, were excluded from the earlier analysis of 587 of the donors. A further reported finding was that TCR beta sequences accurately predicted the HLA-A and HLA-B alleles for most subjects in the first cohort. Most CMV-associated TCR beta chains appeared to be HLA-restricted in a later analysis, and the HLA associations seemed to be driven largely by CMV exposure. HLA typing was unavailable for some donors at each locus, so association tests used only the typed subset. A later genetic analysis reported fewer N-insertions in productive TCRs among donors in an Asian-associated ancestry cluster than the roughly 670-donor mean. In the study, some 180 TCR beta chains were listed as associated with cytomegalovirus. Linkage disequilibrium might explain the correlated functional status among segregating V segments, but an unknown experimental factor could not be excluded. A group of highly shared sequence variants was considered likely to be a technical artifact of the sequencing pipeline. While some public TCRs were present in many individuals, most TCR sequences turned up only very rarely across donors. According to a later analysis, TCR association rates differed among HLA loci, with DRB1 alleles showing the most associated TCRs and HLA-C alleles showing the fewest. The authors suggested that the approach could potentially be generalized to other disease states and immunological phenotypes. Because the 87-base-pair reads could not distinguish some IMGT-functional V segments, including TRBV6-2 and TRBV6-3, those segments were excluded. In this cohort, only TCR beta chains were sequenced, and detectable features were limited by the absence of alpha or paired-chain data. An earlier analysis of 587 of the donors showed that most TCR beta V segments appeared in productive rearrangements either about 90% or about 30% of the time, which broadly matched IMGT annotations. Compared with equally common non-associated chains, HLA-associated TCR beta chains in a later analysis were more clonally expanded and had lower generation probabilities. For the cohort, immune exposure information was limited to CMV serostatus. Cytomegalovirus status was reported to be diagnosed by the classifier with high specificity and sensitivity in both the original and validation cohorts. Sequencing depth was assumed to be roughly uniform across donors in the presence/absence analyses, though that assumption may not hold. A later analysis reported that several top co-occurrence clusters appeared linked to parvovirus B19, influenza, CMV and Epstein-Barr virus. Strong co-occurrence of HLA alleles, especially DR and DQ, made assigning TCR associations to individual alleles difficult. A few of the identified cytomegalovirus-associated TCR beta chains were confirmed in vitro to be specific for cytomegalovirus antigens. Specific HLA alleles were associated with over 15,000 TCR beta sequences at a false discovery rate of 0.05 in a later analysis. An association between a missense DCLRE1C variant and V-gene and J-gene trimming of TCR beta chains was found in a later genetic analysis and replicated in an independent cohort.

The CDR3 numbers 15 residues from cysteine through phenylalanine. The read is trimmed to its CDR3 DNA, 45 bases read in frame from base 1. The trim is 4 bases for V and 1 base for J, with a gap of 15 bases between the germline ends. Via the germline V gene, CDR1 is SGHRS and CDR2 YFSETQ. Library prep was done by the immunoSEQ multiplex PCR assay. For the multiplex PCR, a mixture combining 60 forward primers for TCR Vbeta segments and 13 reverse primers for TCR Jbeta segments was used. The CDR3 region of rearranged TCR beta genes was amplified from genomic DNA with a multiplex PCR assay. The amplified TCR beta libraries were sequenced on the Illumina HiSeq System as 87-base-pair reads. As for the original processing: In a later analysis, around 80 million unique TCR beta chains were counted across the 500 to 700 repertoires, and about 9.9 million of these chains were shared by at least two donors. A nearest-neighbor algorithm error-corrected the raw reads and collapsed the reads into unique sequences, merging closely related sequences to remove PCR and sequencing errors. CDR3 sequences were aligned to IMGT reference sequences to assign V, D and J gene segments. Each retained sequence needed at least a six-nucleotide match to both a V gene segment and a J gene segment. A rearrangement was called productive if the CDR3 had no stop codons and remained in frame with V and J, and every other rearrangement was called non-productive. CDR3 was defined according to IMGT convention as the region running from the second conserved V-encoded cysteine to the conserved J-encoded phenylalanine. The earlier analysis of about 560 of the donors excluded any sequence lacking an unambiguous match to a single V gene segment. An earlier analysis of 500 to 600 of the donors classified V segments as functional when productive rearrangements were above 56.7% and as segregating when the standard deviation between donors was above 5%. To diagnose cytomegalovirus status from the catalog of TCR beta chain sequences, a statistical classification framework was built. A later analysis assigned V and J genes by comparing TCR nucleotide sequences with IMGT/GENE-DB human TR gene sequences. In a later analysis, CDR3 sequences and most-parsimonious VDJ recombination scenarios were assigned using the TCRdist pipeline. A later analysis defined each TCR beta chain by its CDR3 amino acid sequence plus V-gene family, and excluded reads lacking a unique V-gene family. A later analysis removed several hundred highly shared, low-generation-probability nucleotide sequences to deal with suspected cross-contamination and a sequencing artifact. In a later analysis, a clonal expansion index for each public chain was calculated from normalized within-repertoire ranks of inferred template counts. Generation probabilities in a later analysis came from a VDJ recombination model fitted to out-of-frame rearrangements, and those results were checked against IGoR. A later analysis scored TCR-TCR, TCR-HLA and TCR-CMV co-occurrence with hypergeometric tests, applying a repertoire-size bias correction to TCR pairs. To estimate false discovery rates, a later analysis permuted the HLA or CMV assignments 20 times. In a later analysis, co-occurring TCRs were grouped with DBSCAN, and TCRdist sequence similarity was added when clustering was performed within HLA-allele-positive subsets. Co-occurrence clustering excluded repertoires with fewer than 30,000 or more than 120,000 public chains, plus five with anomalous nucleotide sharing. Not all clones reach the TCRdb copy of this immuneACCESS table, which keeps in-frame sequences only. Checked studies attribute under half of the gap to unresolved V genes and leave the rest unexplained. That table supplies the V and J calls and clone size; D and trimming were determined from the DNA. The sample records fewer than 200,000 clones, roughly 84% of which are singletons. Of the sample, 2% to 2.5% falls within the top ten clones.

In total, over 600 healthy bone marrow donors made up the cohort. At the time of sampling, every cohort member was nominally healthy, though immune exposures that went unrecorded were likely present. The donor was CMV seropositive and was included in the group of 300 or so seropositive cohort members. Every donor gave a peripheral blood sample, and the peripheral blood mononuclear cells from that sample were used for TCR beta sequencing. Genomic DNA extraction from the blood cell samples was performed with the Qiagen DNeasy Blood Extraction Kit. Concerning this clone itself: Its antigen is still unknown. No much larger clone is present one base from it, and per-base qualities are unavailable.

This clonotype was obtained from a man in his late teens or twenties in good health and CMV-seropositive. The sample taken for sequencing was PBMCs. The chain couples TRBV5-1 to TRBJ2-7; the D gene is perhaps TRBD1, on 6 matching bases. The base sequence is TGCGCCAGCAGCCCACAACCCGGGACATCCTACGAGCAGTACTTC. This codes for CASSPQPGTSYEQYF.